The rows below give T cell receptor beta chains drawn from one sample of a study of blood T cell repertoires in COVID-19. Produced via immunoSEQ multiplex PCR; TCRdb's table is partial and in-frame only. The profile shows some 300,000 clones, 87% of them singletons. The sequenced material came from peripheral blood. These receptor sequences come from a man between 18 and 29 years old with active or convalescent COVID-19. Both conserved end residues are part of each CDR3. A D gene is named only where the DNA matches it firmly. Only part of the rows carry a size: once, few, many, or a class if the clone is expanded.

TRBD2 TRBJ2-3 once TRBV3-1/TRBV3-2 CASSPGLAGGPITQYF TGTGCCAGCAGCCCGGGACTAGCGGGGGGGCCGATCACGCAGTATTTT
. TRBJ1-5 . TRBV28 CASSYPNTRGGIHF TGTGCCAGCAGTTACCCCAACACCCGCGGGGGAATCCATTTT
TRBD2 TRBJ2-3 few TRBV5-1 CASSLVLAGDGTDTQYF TGCGCCAGCAGCTTGGTTCTAGCGGGGGATGGAACAGATACGCAGTATTTT
. TRBJ2-7 once TRBV21-1 CASSKTPEGYEQYF TGTGCCAGCAGCAAAACTCCGGAGGGGTACGAGCAGTACTTC
TRBD2 TRBJ2-5 . TRBV10-2 CASSEGRVAWETQYF TGCGCCAGCAGTGAAGGGAGGGTTGCATGGGAGACCCAGTACTTC
. TRBJ2-3 . TRBV5-6 CASSPHQRPTTDTQYF TGTGCCAGCAGCCCACACCAGCGGCCGACCACAGATACGCAGTATTTT
TRBD2 TRBJ2-7 . TRBV6-8 CASSYSASGYEQYF TGTGCCAGCAGTTACTCGGCTAGCGGCTACGAGCAGTACTTC
. TRBJ2-7 . TRBV7-8 CASSNLGGSYEQYF TGTGCCAGCAGCAACCTGGGGGGCTCCTACGAGCAGTACTTC
. TRBJ1-1 . TRBV19 CASSWDTRRTEAFF TGTGCCAGTAGTTGGGACACCAGGAGGACTGAAGCTTTCTTT
. TRBJ2-3 . TRBV4-1 CASSQDGAGRRTDTQYF TGCGCCAGCAGCCAAGATGGGGCGGGAAGGCGCACAGATACGCAGTATTTT
. TRBJ2-1 . TRBV7-9 CASSFGQGAYNEQFF TGTGCCAGCAGCTTCGGACAAGGAGCCTACAATGAGCAGTTCTTC
. TRBJ2-7 . TRBV25-1 CASSENTYEQYF TGTGCCAGCAGTGAAAATACCTACGAGCAGTACTTC
TRBD1 TRBJ2-5 . TRBV2 CASRSNGQGQETQYF TGTGCCAGCAGATCGAATGGACAGGGGCAAGAGACCCAGTACTTC
TRBD1 TRBJ1-6 once TRBV2 CASRIKDRGYSPLHF TGTGCCAGCAGAATTAAAGACAGGGGATATTCACCCCTCCACTTT
. TRBJ1-2 . TRBV6-1 CASSDGGLYGYTF TGTGCCAGCAGTGATGGGGGACTGTATGGCTACACCTTC
. TRBJ2-7 . TRBV4-1 CASSPRGRGVWSYEQYF TGCGCCAGCAGCCCCCGGGGTCGGGGTGTGTGGTCCTACGAGCAGTACTTC
. TRBJ1-5 . TRBV2 CASSVRVNQPQHF TGTGCCAGCAGTGTACGGGTCAATCAGCCCCAGCATTTT
. TRBJ1-4 . TRBV6-7 CASSYRKSEEKLFF TGTGCCAGCAGTTACAGGAAGAGCGAAGAAAAACTGTTTTTT
TRBD1 TRBJ1-2 few TRBV5-6 CASRPRDRDGYTF TGTGCCAGCAGACCCAGGGACAGGGATGGCTACACCTTC
. TRBJ2-2 . TRBV19 CASIDSPRTATYTGELFF TGTGCCAGTATCGATTCCCCGAGGACAGCCACATACACCGGGGAGCTGTTTTTT
. TRBJ1-5 . TRBV12-5 CASGLTTDSSNQPQHF TGTGCTAGTGGTTTGACTACCGACAGTAGCAATCAGCCCCAGCATTTT
TRBD2 TRBJ2-2 once TRBV9 CASSVGLAENTGELFF TGTGCCAGCAGCGTCGGACTAGCGGAAAACACCGGGGAGCTGTTTTTT
. TRBJ1-1 . TRBV11-2 CASSQTGRTEAFF TGTGCCAGCAGCCAAACAGGGCGAACTGAAGCTTTCTTT
. TRBJ2-1 . TRBV6-5 CASKKSSYNEQFF TGTGCCAGCAAGAAGAGCTCCTACAATGAGCAGTTCTTC
. TRBJ2-3 . TRBV14 CASSLTTGDTQYF TGTGCCAGCAGCCTCACCACCGGGGATACGCAGTATTTT
TRBD1 TRBJ2-1 . TRBV18 CASSRSETGGLGKFF TGTGCCAGCTCACGTTCTGAGACAGGGGGCCTCGGAAAGTTCTTC
. TRBJ2-1 . TRBV16 CASSQFGGLPNEQFF TGTGCCAGCAGCCAATTCGGCGGTCTCCCCAATGAGCAGTTCTTC
. TRBJ1-5 . TRBV12-3/TRBV12-4 CASSFMEHQPQHF TGTGCCAGCAGTTTCATGGAGCATCAGCCCCAGCATTTT
TRBD2 TRBJ2-5 once TRBV5-1 CASSLGLAGRLRQETQYF TGCGCCAGCAGCTTGGGACTAGCGGGAAGGCTGAGACAAGAGACCCAGTACTTC
. TRBJ2-7 few TRBV7-9 CASSLETLGSSF TGTGCCAGCAGCTTAGAAACCCTCGGGTCTTCCTTC
. TRBJ1-5 . TRBV27 CASSLILGNQPQHF TGTGCCAGCAGTTTAATACTCGGGAATCAGCCCCAGCATTTT